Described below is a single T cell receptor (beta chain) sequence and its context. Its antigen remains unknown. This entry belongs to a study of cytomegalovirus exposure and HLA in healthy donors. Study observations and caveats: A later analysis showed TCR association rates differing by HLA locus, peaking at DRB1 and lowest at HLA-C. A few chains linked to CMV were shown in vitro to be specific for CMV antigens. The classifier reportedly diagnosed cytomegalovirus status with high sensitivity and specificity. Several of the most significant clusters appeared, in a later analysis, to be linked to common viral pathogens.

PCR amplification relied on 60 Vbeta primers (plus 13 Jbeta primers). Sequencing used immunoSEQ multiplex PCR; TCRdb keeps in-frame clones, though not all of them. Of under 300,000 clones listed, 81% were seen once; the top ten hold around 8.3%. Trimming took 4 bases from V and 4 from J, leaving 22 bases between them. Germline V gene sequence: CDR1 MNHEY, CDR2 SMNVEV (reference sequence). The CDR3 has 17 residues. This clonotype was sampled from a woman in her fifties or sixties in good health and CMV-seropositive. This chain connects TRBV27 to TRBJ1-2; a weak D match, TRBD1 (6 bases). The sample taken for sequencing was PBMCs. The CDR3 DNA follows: TGTGCCAGCAGTTCCTCACAGGGAAGGTATGGGAGCTATGGCTACACCTTC. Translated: CASSSSQGRYGSYGYTF.